The T cell receptor beta chain described here comes from a study of shared clonotypes between healthy human individuals. General observations from the study: Lower generation probabilities were found for non-shared clonotypes than for those shared by all four donors. Rarefaction showed sorted-subset sequencing was incomplete despite large depth. Memory subsets had estimated richness that was generally smaller than that of naive subsets.

The assay was carried out at the deep level. The data were produced by immunoSEQ multiplex PCR, yet TCRdb's version contains in-frame clones alone and is incomplete. The data hold about 960,000 clones, with roughly 72% observed a single time. The CDR3 totals 11 residues. From germline, CDR1 is MDHEN and CDR2 SYDVKM. Between the trimmed V and J ends, which lost 8 bases and 3 bases, there was a span of 8 bases. On this clone: The antigen remains unidentified.

The sample comprised memory CD4+ T cells sorted from blood. Subset described: CD45RA-negative fraction. The sequence was obtained from a man aged 18 to 35 in good health. The V and J genes are TRBV28 and TRBJ2-7; D remains unclear. CDR3 residues: CASGPRYEQYF. In DNA form, the CDR3 reads TGTGCCAGCGGACCTCGCTACGAGCAGTACTTC.